One and the same sample provided the 32 T cell receptor beta chains below, sequenced in a study of blood T cell repertoires in COVID-19 (dated by TCRdb to 2018 to 2021). The library was made by the immunoSEQ multiplex PCR assay. This immuneACCESS table, as held by TCRdb, lists in-frame sequences with V and J called but not all clones. Of the missing ones, under half trace to an unresolved V gene in checked studies; the others have no known cause. This sample gives approximately 68,000 clones in total; around 83% of them show up just once. The ten largest clones take up about 6% of the sample. Material: peripheral blood. The receptors derive from a woman aged 60-70 years with acute or convalescent COVID-19.

V usage is TRBV11-2 and J usage is TRBJ1-5; D gene ambiguous. Trimming left V 0 bases short and J 3 bases short, with 15 bases between. Germline CDR1 is SGHAT and CDR2 is FQNNGV. This CDR3 is 17 amino acids long. The CDR3 reads CASSLDKRRTSNQPQHF. The CDR3 coding sequence is TGTGCCAGCAGCTTAGATAAAAGGAGGACTTCCAATCAGCCCCAGCATTTT.

The chain has TRBV11-3 and TRBJ2-2, with 11 positions matching TRBD2. After removal of 5 bases from V and 4 bases from J, the junction contained 6 bases not matched to a gene. The CDR3 contains 16 residues. CDR1 SGHNT and CDR2 YENEEA come from the germline V gene. The CDR3 nucleotides read TGTGCCAGCAGCCCCTTAGCGGGGGGGACCACCGGGGAGCTGTTTTTT. Protein product: CASSPLAGGTTGELFF.

CDR3 sequence (DNA): TGTGCCAGCAGCCCGGGACAGGAAGAGACCCAGTACTTC. The encoded protein is CASSPGQEETQYF. The rearrangement joins TRBV7-9 to TRBJ2-5; TRBD1 matches at 8 bases. The CDR3 sequence is 13 residues long. Losses at the gene ends were 5 bases for V and 3 bases for J; bases not matched to a gene: 2. Germline CDR1 reads SEHNR; CDR2 reads FQNEAQ (reference sequence).

V is TRBV15 and J is TRBJ1-1; TRBD1 matches at 9 bases. Germline lookup yields CDR1 LNHNV and CDR2 YYDKDF (reference sequence). The CDR3 spans 17 residues. Trimming cost V 3 bases and J 5 bases; bases outside gene matches: 13. The CDR3 DNA is TGTGCCACCAGCAGCCTGGCCAGGACAGGGGCCGCGACTGAAGCTTTCTTT. Protein sequence: CATSSLARTGAATEAFF.

This rearrangement joins TRBV7-9 to TRBJ2-3, with a tentative D call TRBD1 (5 bases). This CDR3 has 14 amino acids. The germline V and J ends were trimmed by 0 bases and 4 bases, with 8 bases remaining between them. Germline values: CDR1 SEHNR, CDR2 FQNEAQ (reference sequence). CDR3 loop: CASSLAQGADTQYF. DNA of the CDR3: TGTGCCAGCAGCTTAGCGCAAGGGGCAGATACGCAGTATTTT.

The CDR3 coding sequence is TGTGCCATCAGTGAGTCGGGGCCGCAGCGGGGGATGAATGAGCAGTTCTTC. Translation gives CAISESGPQRGMNEQFF. The chain joins TRBV10-3 to TRBJ2-1; 8 bases are shared with TRBD2. The CDR3 length is 17 residues. J gave up 7 bases and V 0 bases, and 11 bases lay outside the gene matches. Germline CDR1 and CDR2: ENHRY and SYGVKD.

The genes are TRBV29-1 and TRBJ1-1; 11 positions match TRBD1. Germline V gene sequence: CDR1 SQVTM, CDR2 ANQGSEA. The J segment lost 0 bases and the V segment lost 2 bases, leaving 5 bases of the junction unmatched. CDR3 length equals 16 residues. The CDR3 DNA reads as TGCAGCGTTGAAATGGACAGGGGGCCCTTGAACACTGAAGCTTTCTTT. Its translation: CSVEMDRGPLNTEAFF.

This chain links TRBV5-1 with TRBJ1-3; D unresolved. The CDR3 has 13 amino acids. Germline assignment: CDR1 SGHRS and CDR2 YFSETQ. V was trimmed by 7 bases and J by 2 bases, leaving 10 bases between them. In DNA form, the CDR3 reads TGCGCCAGCGGAGAAGGTGCTGGAAACACCATATATTTT. Translation gives CASGEGAGNTIYF.

The CDR3 here is CASSLGRPSSYNEQFF. The CDR3 bases are TGTGCCAGCAGCTTAGGCCGTCCTAGCTCCTACAATGAGCAGTTCTTC. This rearrangement joins TRBV7-9 to TRBJ2-1; D is unclear. The CDR3 runs to 16 residues. The germline CDR1 and CDR2 sequences are SEHNR and FQNEAQ (reference sequence). V lost 1 base and J 0 bases, leaving 10 bases between the germline ends. The variable domain in full, completed from reference TRBV7-9 and TRBJ2-1, reads DTGVSQNPRHKITKRGQNVTFRCDPISEHNRLYWYRQTLGQGPEFLTYFQNEAQLEKSRLLSDRFSAERPKGSFSTLEIQRTEQGDSAMYLCASSLGRPSSYNEQFFGPGTRLTVL.

This chain uses TRBV15 with TRBJ1-1; D may be TRBD1 (6 bases). V lost 4 bases to trimming and J lost 3 bases, with 12 bases between them. Per the germline V gene, CDR1 is LNHNV and CDR2 is YYDKDF (reference sequence). This CDR3 contains 14 residues. The CDR3 spells CATSKQGWDTEAFF. The DNA of the CDR3 is TGTGCCACCAGCAAACAGGGCTGGGACACTGAAGCTTTCTTT.

The rearrangement links TRBV9 to TRBJ2-3; 7 nucleotides line up with TRBD2. The CDR3 extends over 14 amino acids. Germline V lookup: CDR1 SGDLS, CDR2 YYNGEE. With V trimmed by 7 bases and J by 3 bases, 8 bases remained unmatched. CDR3 protein: CASGPGGGTDTQYF. The DNA of the CDR3 is TGTGCCAGCGGGCCAGGCGGGGGTACAGATACGCAGTATTTT.

The rearrangement links TRBV28 to TRBJ1-1; 12 positions match TRBD1. Trimming removed 6 bases from V and 1 base from J; junction bases left unmatched: 9. Germline-derived CDR1 and CDR2 are MDHEN and SYDVKM. This CDR3 has 17 residues. The CDR3 DNA sequence: TGTGCCAGCAGGAGCCCGGGACAGGGGGCGAGGAACACTGAAGCTTTCTTT. Translation gives CASRSPGQGARNTEAFF.

The chain has TRBV9 and TRBJ1-1; D perhaps matches TRBD1 (5 bases). The CDR3 is 16 amino acids. Germline V lookup: CDR1 SGDLS, CDR2 YYNGEE. The V end was cut by 0 bases, the J end by 2 bases, with 14 bases between. The CDR3 loop is CASSVDPAGRNTEAFF. CDR3 DNA sequence: TGTGCCAGCAGCGTAGATCCCGCGGGGCGCAACACTGAAGCTTTCTTT.

The chain joins TRBV11-2 to TRBJ1-1; unclear D gene. The CDR3 has 13 residues. The V and J ends lost 6 bases and 6 bases respectively, with 14 bases between them. Germline CDR1 SGHAT, CDR2 FQNNGV. The CDR3 region is CASRDWVQAEAFF. In DNA, the CDR3 is TGTGCCAGCAGAGATTGGGTCCAGGCTGAAGCTTTCTTT.

V gene TRBV6-4 combines with J gene TRBJ2-1, with D perhaps matching TRBD2 (5 bases). Germline V gene data show CDR1 as MRHNA and CDR2 as SNTAGT. The V gene lost 0 bases and the J gene lost 0 bases, with 9 bases spanning the gap. This CDR3 comprises 16 residues. The CDR3, as DNA: TGTGCCAGCAGTGACTCATCAGCGGCCTCCTACAATGAGCAGTTCTTC. Encoded protein: CASSDSSAASYNEQFF.

The V gene is TRBV5-1, the J gene TRBJ1-1; 8 nucleotides align to TRBD1. From germline, CDR1 is SGHRS and CDR2 YFSETQ. CDR3 size: 14 residues. The V segment lost 6 bases and the J segment 4 bases; nucleotides outside the gene matches: 8. Written as DNA, the CDR3 is TGCGCCAGCACATCTGGGGACAGGACCACTGAAGCTTTCTTT. It specifies CASTSGDRTTEAFF. Together with reference TRBV5-1 and TRBJ1-1, the CDR3 gives the full variable domain: KAGVTQTPRYLIKTRGQQVTLSCSPISGHRSVSWYQQTPGQGLQFLFEYFSETQRNKGNFPGRFSGRQFSNSRSEMNVSTLELGDSALYLCASTSGDRTTEAFFGQGTRLTVV.

The CDR3 here is CASSPGLAYNEQFF. The CDR3 nucleotides read TGTGCCAGCAGCCCGGGACTAGCTTACAATGAGCAGTTCTTC. V gene TRBV7-3 combines with J gene TRBJ2-1, with 9 positions matching TRBD2. Germline V gives CDR1 SGHTA, CDR2 FQGTGA. The CDR3 extends over 14 amino acids. V lost 5 bases and J lost 4; bases outside the gene matches: 3.

The V call is TRBV9, the J call TRBJ1-1; D is unclear. The CDR3 has 13 residues. Germline V gives CDR1 SGDLS, CDR2 YYNGEE. Deletions cut 1 base from V and 8 bases from J, with 12 bases between. The CDR3: CASSVRGGQEAFF. For the CDR3, the DNA is TGTGCCAGCAGCGTACGGGGAGGGCAGGAAGCTTTCTTT.

This clone was recorded only once. The chain employs TRBV27 and TRBJ2-3; 7 nucleotides agree with TRBD2. Germline lookup yields CDR1 MNHEY and CDR2 SMNVEV (reference sequence). The CDR3 covers 15 residues. V was clipped by 6 bases and J by 1 base; unmatched bases: 7. CDR3 nucleotides: TGTGCCAGCAGACGAACTAGCGCCCGCACAGATACGCAGTATTTT. It yields the protein CASRRTSARTDTQYF.

This chain connects TRBV30 to TRBJ1-6; D is possibly TRBD1 (6 bases). The germline gives CDR1 GTSNPN, CDR2 SVGIG (reference sequence). V was trimmed by 3 bases and J by 7 bases, leaving 10 bases between them. CDR3 length: 13 amino acids. CDR3 in amino acids: CAWRQGFNSPLHF. The CDR3 DNA is TGTGCCTGGAGACAGGGTTTCAATTCACCCCTCCACTTT.

This chain joins TRBV30 and TRBJ2-2; TRBD1 agrees at 10 bases. After removal of 0 bases from V and 3 bases from J, the junction contained 7 bases not matched to a gene. The CDR3 loop spans 17 amino acids. In germline, CDR1 is GTSNPN, CDR2 SVGIG (reference sequence). The CDR3 DNA follows: TGTGCCTGGAGTGTAAGATCCGGGACAGGGGACACCGGGGAGCTGTTTTTT. This gives the protein CAWSVRSGTGDTGELFF.

The gene calls are TRBV6-5 and TRBJ2-3, with 9 bases lining up with TRBD2. CDR3 length equals 16 residues. The germline gives CDR1 MNHEY, CDR2 SVGAGI. V trimming: 3 bases; J trimming: 2 bases; junction bases outside the gene matches: 6. This CDR3 is CASSYGSGGSTDTQYF. The CDR3 DNA sequence: TGTGCCAGCAGTTATGGTAGCGGGGGATCCACAGATACGCAGTATTTT.

This clone came up once. The chain uses TRBV27 and TRBJ1-5; tentative D call: TRBD1 (6 bases). CDR3 length: 14 amino acids. Trimming cost V 8 bases and J 4 bases, with 15 bases left between them. CDR1 and CDR2 from the germline V gene are MNHEY and SMNVEV (reference sequence). As DNA, the CDR3 is TGTGCCAGCGCGATAAGCGGGACAAATCAGCCCCAGCATTTT. Translating it yields CASAISGTNQPQHF.

The chain has TRBV12-3 or TRBV12-4 and TRBJ2-1; D gene unclear. The CDR3 contains 12 residues. V lost 3 bases and J lost 12, with 12 bases in between. CDR3: CASSFPAARQFF. Written as DNA, the CDR3 is TGTGCCAGCAGTTTCCCCGCGGCTCGGCAGTTCTTC.

The genes are TRBV7-9 and TRBJ2-3, with 12 bases lining up with TRBD2. The CDR3 sequence is 15 residues long. CDR1 is SEHNR and CDR2 is FQNEAQ in the germline V gene (reference sequence). The V segment lost 5 bases and the J segment 5 bases; nucleotides outside the gene matches: 5. The CDR3 sequence is CASSTGLAGKDTQYF. Here the CDR3 DNA reads TGTGCCAGCAGCACCGGACTAGCGGGGAAAGATACGCAGTATTTT.

The rearrangement joins TRBV6-5 to TRBJ2-1; 12 bases fit TRBD2. Trimming took 2 bases from V and 6 from J; bases not matched to a gene: 5. This CDR3 region has 16 residues. In germline, CDR1 is MNHEY, CDR2 SVGAGI. The CDR3 coding sequence is TGTGCCAGCAGTTACCTGGCTAGCGGGGGGGCCAATGAGCAGTTCTTC. Encoded protein: CASSYLASGGANEQFF.

The rearrangement uses TRBV2 and TRBJ2-4; D is undetermined. This CDR3 is built from 16 residues. Germline V CDR1 and CDR2: SNHLY, FYNNEI. The ends were cut back, 0 bases at V and 2 bases at J, with 11 bases in the middle. As DNA, the CDR3 is TGTGCCAGCAGTGAAGCCCCCTACGGTACCAAAAACATTCAGTACTTC. It encodes CASSEAPYGTKNIQYF.

This clone showed up just once. J is TRBJ1-1 and V is TRBV5-3; possibly TRBD1 for D (6 bases). TRBV5-3 is recorded as an ORF, its role being uncertain. The V end lost 4 bases, the J end lost 2 bases, and 18 bases lay between the germline ends. CDR3 length equals 16 residues. The CDR3 reads CARSGGSGFSNTEAFF. Written as DNA, the CDR3 is TGTGCCAGAAGCGGGGGCAGCGGCTTTTCAAACACTGAAGCTTTCTTT.

The CDR3 DNA reads TGTGCCAGCAGCCGCTTCGCGGCAGGGGACACCGGGGAGCTGTTTTTT. Translated: CASSRFAAGDTGELFF. The chain employs TRBV7-2 and TRBJ2-2; possibly TRBD1 for D (6 bases). Trimming left V 5 bases short and J 3 bases short, with 16 bases between. This CDR3 has 16 amino acids. The germline V gene encodes CDR1 SGHTA and CDR2 FQGNSA.

The V and J genes are TRBV6-2 or TRBV6-3 and TRBJ2-3; D may be TRBD2 (5 bases). The germline V gene has CDR1 MNHEY and CDR2 SVGEGT. V was pared by 2 bases and J by 8 bases, with 14 bases between. CDR3 size: 14 residues. The CDR3 DNA follows: TGTGCCAGCAGTTACGGGTGGACTGTAGGTACGCAGTATTTT. Amino acid sequence: CASSYGWTVGTQYF.

V usage is TRBV6-5 and J usage is TRBJ1-3; weak D call: TRBD1 (6 bases). The V gene lost 0 bases and the J gene lost 2 bases, with 8 bases spanning the gap. The CDR3 sequence is 15 residues long. Germline CDR1 and CDR2: MNHEY and SVGAGI. CDR3 sequence: CASSYSTGPGNTIYF. In nucleotides, the CDR3 is TGTGCCAGCAGTTACTCAACAGGGCCTGGAAACACCATATATTTT.

J is TRBJ1-4 and V is TRBV5-6; tentatively, D is TRBD1 (6 bases). Trimming shortened V by 6 bases and J by 6 bases, and 15 bases separated the two germline ends. Germline loops: CDR1 SGHDT, CDR2 YYEEEE. The CDR3 totals 14 residues. The CDR3 region has the DNA TGTGCCAGCAAGACACAGGGCCGCGATGAAAAACTGTTTTTT. This sequence encodes CASKTQGRDEKLFF.